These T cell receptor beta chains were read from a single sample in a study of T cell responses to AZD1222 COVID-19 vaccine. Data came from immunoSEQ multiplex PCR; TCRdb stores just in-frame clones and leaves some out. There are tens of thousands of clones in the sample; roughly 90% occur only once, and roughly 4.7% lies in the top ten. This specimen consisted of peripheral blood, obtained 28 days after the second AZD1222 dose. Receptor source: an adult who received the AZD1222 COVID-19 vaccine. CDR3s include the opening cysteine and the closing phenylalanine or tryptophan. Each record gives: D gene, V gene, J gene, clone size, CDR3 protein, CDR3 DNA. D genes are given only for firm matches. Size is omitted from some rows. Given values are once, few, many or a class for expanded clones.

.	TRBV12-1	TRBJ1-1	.	CARPNRDGAEAFF	TGTGCCAGACCTAACAGGGATGGGGCTGAAGCTTTCTTT
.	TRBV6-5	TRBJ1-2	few	CASGNPRGYGYTF	TGTGCCAGCGGGAATCCTCGGGGCTATGGCTACACCTTC
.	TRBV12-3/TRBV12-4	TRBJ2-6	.	CATLYSGANVLTF	TGTGCCACCCTGTACTCTGGGGCCAACGTCCTGACTTTC
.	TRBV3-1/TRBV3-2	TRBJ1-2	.	CASFKGTYGYTF	TGTGCCAGCTTCAAAGGAACCTATGGCTACACCTTC
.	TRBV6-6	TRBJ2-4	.	CASTQEGVLAKNIQYF	TGTGCCAGCACCCAGGAGGGGGTTCTAGCCAAAAACATTCAGTACTTC
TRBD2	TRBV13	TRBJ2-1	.	CASSLELAGDGEQFF	TGTGCCAGCAGCTTAGAACTAGCGGGAGACGGTGAGCAGTTCTTC
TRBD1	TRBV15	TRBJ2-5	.	CATSREFGQGQETQYF	TGTGCCACCAGCAGGGAGTTCGGACAGGGCCAAGAGACCCAGTACTTC
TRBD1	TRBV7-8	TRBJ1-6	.	CAGGTGDDNSPLHF	TGTGCCGGGGGGACAGGGGATGATAATTCACCCCTCCACTTT
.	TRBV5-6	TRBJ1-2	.	CASSLSGQSYGYTF	TGTGCCAGCAGCTTGTCCGGACAGTCCTATGGCTACACCTTC
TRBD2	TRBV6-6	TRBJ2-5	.	CASVHGLAGVETQYF	TGTGCCAGCGTCCACGGCCTAGCGGGAGTTGAGACCCAGTACTTC
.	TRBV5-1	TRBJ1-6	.	CASSVAGGSSYNSPLHF	TGCGCCAGCAGTGTCGCGGGGGGTAGCTCCTATAATTCACCCCTCCACTTT
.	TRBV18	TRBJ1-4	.	CASSPGVGQTNEKLFF	TGTGCCAGCTCACCCGGGGTTGGGCAGACTAATGAAAAACTGTTTTTT
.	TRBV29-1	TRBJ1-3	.	CSVAIGDYGNTIYF	TGCAGCGTGGCGATAGGGGATTATGGAAACACCATATATTTT
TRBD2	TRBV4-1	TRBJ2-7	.	CASSQPGLAGAYEQYF	TGCGCCAGCAGCCAACCTGGACTAGCGGGAGCCTACGAGCAGTACTTC
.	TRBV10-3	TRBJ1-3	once	CAISGLTEENTIYF	TGTGCCATCAGTGGTCTGACGGAAGAAAACACCATATATTTT